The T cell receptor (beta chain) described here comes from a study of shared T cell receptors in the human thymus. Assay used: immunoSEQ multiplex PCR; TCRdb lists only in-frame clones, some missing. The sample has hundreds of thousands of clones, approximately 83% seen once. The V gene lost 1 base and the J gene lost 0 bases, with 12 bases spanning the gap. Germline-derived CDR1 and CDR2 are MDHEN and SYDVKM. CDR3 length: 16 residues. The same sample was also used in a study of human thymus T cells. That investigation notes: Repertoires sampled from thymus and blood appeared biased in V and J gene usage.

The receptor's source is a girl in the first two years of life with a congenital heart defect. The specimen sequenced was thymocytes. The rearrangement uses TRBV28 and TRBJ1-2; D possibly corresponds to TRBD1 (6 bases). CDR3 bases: TGTGCCAGCAGTTTATTACCAGGGGTAGCTAACTATGGCTACACCTTC. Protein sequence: CASSLLPGVANYGYTF.